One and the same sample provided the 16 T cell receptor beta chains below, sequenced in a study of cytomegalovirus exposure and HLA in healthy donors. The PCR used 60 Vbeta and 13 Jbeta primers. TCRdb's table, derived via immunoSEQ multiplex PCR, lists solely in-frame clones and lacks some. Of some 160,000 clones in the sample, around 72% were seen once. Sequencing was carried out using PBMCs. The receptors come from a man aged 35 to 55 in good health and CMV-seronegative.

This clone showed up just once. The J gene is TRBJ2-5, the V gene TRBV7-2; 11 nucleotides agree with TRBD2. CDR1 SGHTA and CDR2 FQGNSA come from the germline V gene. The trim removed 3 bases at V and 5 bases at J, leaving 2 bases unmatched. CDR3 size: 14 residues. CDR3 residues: CASSLGLAVETQYF. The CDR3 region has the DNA TGTGCCAGCAGCTTGGGACTAGCGGTGGAGACCCAGTACTTC.

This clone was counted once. CDR3 nucleotides: TGTGCCATCAGCACGGAAGAGACCCAGTACTTC. This translates into CAISTEETQYF. The chain joins TRBV10-3 to TRBJ2-5; D remains unclear. This CDR3 comprises 11 residues. The germline CDR1 and CDR2 sequences are ENHRY and SYGVKD. V dropped 6 bases and J dropped 3 bases, with 5 bases sitting between them.

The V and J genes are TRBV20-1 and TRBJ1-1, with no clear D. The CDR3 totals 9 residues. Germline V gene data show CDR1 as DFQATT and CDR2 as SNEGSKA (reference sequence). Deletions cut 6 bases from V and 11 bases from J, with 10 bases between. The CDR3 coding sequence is TGCAGTGCGGGTTGGGAGGCTTTCTTT. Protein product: CSAGWEAFF.

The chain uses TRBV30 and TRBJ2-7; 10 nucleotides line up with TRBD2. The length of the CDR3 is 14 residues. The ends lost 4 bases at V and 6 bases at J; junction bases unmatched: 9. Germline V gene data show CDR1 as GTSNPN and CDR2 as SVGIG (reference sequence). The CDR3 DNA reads TGTGCCTGGAACCCCCTAGCGGGAGCAGGCGAGCAGTACTTC. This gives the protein CAWNPLAGAGEQYF.

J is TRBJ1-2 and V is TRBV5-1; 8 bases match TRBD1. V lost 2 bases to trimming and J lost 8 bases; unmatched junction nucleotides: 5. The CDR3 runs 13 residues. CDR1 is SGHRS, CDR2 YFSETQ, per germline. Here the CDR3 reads CASSLRTGLGYTF. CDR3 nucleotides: TGCGCCAGCAGCTTACGGACAGGGTTGGGCTACACCTTC.

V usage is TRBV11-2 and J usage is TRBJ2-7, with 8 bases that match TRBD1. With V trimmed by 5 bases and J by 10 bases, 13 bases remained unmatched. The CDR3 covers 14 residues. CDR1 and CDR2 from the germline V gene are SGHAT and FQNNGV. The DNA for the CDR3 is TGTGCCAGCAGCCCCCTCGCCGGGACAGGTCTCCAGTACTTC. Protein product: CASSPLAGTGLQYF.

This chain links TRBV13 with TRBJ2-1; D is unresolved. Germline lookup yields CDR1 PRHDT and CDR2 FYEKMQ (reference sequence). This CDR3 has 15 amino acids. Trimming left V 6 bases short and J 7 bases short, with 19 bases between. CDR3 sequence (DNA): TGTGCCAGCAGACACCCCGAGGAAGATAGGAATGAGCAGTTCTTC. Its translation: CASRHPEEDRNEQFF.

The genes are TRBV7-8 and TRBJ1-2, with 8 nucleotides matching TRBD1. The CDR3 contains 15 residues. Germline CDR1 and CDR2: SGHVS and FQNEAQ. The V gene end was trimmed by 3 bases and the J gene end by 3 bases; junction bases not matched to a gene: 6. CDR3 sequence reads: CASSFSRGQDYGYTF. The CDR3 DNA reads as TGTGCCAGCAGCTTTAGCAGGGGGCAGGACTATGGCTACACCTTC.

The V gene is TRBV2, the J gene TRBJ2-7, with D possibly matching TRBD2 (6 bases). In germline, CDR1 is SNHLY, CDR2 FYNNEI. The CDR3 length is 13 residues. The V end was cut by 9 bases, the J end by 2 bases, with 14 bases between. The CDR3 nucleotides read TGTGCCAGTACCCGACTAGTAGCCTACGAGCAGTACTTC. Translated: CASTRLVAYEQYF.

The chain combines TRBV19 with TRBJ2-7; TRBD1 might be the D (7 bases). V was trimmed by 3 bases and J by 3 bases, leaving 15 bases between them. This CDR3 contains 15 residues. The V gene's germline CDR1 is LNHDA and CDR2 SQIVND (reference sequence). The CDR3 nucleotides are TGTGCCAGTAGTATTAAGTCAGGGGGGAACTACGAGCAGTACTTC. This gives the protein CASSIKSGGNYEQYF.

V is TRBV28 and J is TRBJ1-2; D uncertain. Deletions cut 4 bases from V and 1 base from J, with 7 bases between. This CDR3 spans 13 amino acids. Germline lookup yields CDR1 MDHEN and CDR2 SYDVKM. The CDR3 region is CASSSRRNYGYTF. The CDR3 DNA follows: TGTGCCAGCAGTTCCCGTCGTAACTATGGCTACACCTTC.

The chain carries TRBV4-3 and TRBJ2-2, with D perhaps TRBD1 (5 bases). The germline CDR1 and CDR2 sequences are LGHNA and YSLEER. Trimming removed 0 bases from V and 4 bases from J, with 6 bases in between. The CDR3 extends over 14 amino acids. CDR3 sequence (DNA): TGCGCCAGCAGCCAAGATCAGGGCACCGGGGAGCTGTTTTTT. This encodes CASSQDQGTGELFF.

In DNA, the CDR3 is TGTGCCAGCAGCCCAAAAGGACAGGGAAGCGGAAACACCATATATTTT. Its protein is CASSPKGQGSGNTIYF. V gene TRBV7-9 combines with J gene TRBJ1-3, with 8 bases identical to TRBD1. The CDR3 has 16 residues. The V gene's germline CDR1 is SEHNR and CDR2 FQNEAQ (reference sequence). Losses at the gene ends were 5 bases for V and 4 bases for J; bases not matched to a gene: 10. Full variable domain (remainder filled in from reference TRBV7-9 and TRBJ1-3): DTGVSQNPRHKITKRGQNVTFRCDPISEHNRLYWYRQTLGQGPEFLTYFQNEAQLEKSRLLSDRFSAERPKGSFSTLEIQRTEQGDSAMYLCASSPKGQGSGNTIYFGEGSWLTVV.

CDR3 bases: TGTGCCAGCAGTTTAATCAGCGGGAGGTACAGCACAGATACGCAGTATTTT. It encodes CASSLISGRYSTDTQYF. The chain couples TRBV28 to TRBJ2-3; 9 nucleotides match TRBD2. CDR3 length: 17 amino acids. The V gene's germline CDR1 is MDHEN and CDR2 SYDVKM. V shed 2 bases and J 0 bases; nucleotides not matched to a gene: 6.

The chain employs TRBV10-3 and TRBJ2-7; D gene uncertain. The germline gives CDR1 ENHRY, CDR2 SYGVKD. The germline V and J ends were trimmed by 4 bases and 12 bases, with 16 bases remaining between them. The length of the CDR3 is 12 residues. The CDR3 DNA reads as TGTGCCATCAGTGCTGCTGGGCCGGTTCTGTACTTC. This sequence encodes CAISAAGPVLYF.

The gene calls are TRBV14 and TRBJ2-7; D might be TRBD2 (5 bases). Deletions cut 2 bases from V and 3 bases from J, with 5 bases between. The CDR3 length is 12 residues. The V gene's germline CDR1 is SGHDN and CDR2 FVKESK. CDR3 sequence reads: CASSQTSYEQYF. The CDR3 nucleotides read TGTGCCAGCAGCCAAACTAGCTACGAGCAGTACTTC. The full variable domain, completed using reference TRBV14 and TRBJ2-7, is EAGVTQFPSHSVIEKGQTVTLRCDPISGHDNLYWYRRVMGKEIKFLLHFVKESKQDESGMPNNRFLAERTGGTYSTLKVQPAELEDSGVYFCASSQTSYEQYFGPGTRLTVT.